Below, 13 T cell receptor beta chains from the same sample are listed, as sequenced in a study of early T cells in non-severe SARS-CoV-2 infection. TCRdb processed the 5' RACE reads anew with MiXCR; each CDR3 protein has one entry. Counted here are some 66,000 distinct CDR3 sequences, over 8% occurring once; the ten biggest clones make up roughly 3.2%. Sequencing used whole blood. Receptors were obtained from an adult who was a healthcare worker with PCR-confirmed SARS-CoV-2 infection or an uninfected control (not recorded which).

This clonotype appeared many times. The chain joins TRBV7-6 to TRBJ2-7; 8 nucleotides agree with TRBD2. The CDR3 contains 15 residues. Germline loops: CDR1 SGHVS, CDR2 FNYEAQ. The V and J ends lost 5 bases and 0 bases, in that order; junction bases with no gene match: 6. CDR3 DNA sequence: TGTGCCAGCAGCCCCGGGACTAGGAGCTCCTACGAGCAGTACTTC. Amino acids: CASSPGTRSSYEQYF. The entire variable domain, with the rest obtained from reference TRBV7-6 and TRBJ2-7, is as follows: GAGVSQSPRYKVTKRGQDVALRCDPISGHVSLYWYRQALGQGPEFLTYFNYEAQQDKSGLPNDRFSAERPEGSISTLTIQRTEQRDSAMYRCASSPGTRSSYEQYFGPGTRLTVT.

This clonotype was counted ten times or more. The CDR3 DNA sequence: TGTGCCAGCAGCAAGGGGGAAGGGGGAGAGACCCAGTACTTC. This gives the protein CASSKGEGGETQYF. This chain connects TRBV4-2 to TRBJ2-5; perhaps TRBD1 as D (6 bases). This CDR3 is built from 14 residues. From germline, CDR1 is LGHNA and CDR2 YNFKEQ. The ends were cut back, 5 bases at V and 4 bases at J, with 14 bases in the middle.

This clonotype occurred a few times. This rearrangement joins TRBV20-1 to TRBJ1-5; a possible D gene is TRBD1 (6 bases). The V end was cut by 0 bases, the J end by 4 bases, with 13 bases between. This CDR3 comprises 15 residues. The germline CDR1 and CDR2 sequences are DFQATT and SNEGSKA (reference sequence). The CDR3 sequence is CSARDWGHPNQPQHF. Written as DNA, the CDR3 is TGCAGTGCTAGAGATTGGGGACATCCGAATCAGCCCCAGCATTTT.

This clonotype was recorded a few times. The chain employs TRBV20-1 and TRBJ2-1; no clear D. Germline V gene sequence: CDR1 DFQATT, CDR2 SNEGSKA (reference sequence). V lost 5 bases to trimming and J lost 7 bases, with 18 bases between them. The CDR3 consists of 14 residues. The CDR3 loop is CSADNPRLRNEQFF. The CDR3 bases are TGCAGTGCTGACAACCCTAGGCTGCGGAATGAGCAGTTCTTC.

The rearrangement joins TRBV12-3 or TRBV12-4 to TRBJ2-2, with a tentative D call TRBD2 (6 bases). Trimming took off 7 bases at V and 8 bases at J, with 14 bases between the two ends. This CDR3 is built from 13 residues. This CDR3 reads CASNSLAGGELFF. The CDR3 DNA reads TGTGCCAGCAATTCACTCGCGGGGGGGGAGCTGTTTTTT.

The chain recombines TRBV30 with TRBJ1-2; 9 nucleotides agree with TRBD1. V lost 5 bases to trimming and J lost 6 bases; unmatched junction nucleotides: 10. Germline loops: CDR1 GTSNPN, CDR2 SVGIG (reference sequence). There are 14 residues in the CDR3. CDR3 loop: CAWVLLGQGHGYTF. The CDR3 nucleotides read TGTGCCTGGGTTCTCCTGGGACAGGGCCATGGCTACACCTTC. Full variable domain (remainder filled in from reference TRBV30 and TRBJ1-2): SQTIHQWPATLVQPVGSPLSLECTVEGTSNPNLYWYRQAAGRGLQLLFYSVGIGQISSEVPQNLSASRPQDRQFILSSKKLLLSDSGFYLCAWVLLGQGHGYTFGSGTRLTVV.

The rearrangement uses TRBV7-2 and TRBJ2-7, with D possibly being TRBD1 or TRBD2 (5 bases each). V was cut by 5 bases and J by 4 bases, with 12 bases left in between. Germline loops: CDR1 SGHTA, CDR2 FQGNSA. CDR3 length: 13 residues. This CDR3 reads CASSRRDGYEQYF. The CDR3 DNA is TGTGCCAGCAGCCGCAGGGACGGATACGAGCAGTACTTC.

This clonotype has a handful of counts. This CDR3 is CASKQGVGNIQYF. The CDR3, as DNA: TGTGCCAGCAAACAGGGAGTTGGGAACATTCAGTACTTC. The chain employs TRBV7-3 and TRBJ2-4, with D tentatively TRBD1 (6 bases). The CDR3 is made up of 13 amino acids. The germline V gene has CDR1 SGHTA and CDR2 FQGTGA. Trimming pared 7 bases from V and 7 bases from J, leaving 14 bases between.

This clonotype was seen at least ten times. The chain has TRBV7-2 and TRBJ1-2; perhaps TRBD1 as D (5 bases). The V end lost 5 bases, the J end lost 4 bases, and 17 bases lay between the germline ends. This CDR3 is 15 amino acids long. Germline loops: CDR1 SGHTA, CDR2 FQGNSA. This chain's CDR3 is CASSPAGHPTYGYTF. The CDR3 nucleotides are TGTGCCAGCAGCCCAGCCGGACACCCCACCTATGGCTACACCTTC.

In DNA form, the CDR3 reads TGTGCCAGCTCAGAGGACAGGGGTCAAGCTTTCTTT. It encodes CASSEDRGQAFF. V and J are TRBV18 and TRBJ1-1; 9 nucleotides agree with TRBD1. The V segment lost 5 bases and the J segment 9 bases; nucleotides outside the gene matches: 4. The CDR3 covers 12 residues. Germline V gene lookup returns CDR1 KGHSH and CDR2 LQKENI.

The table lists this clonotype with many counts. The chain carries TRBV18 and TRBJ2-1, with 14 bases matching TRBD2. V trimming: 3 bases; J trimming: 8 bases; junction bases outside the gene matches: 0. The CDR3 runs to 14 residues. Germline values: CDR1 KGHSH, CDR2 LQKENI. The CDR3 DNA reads as TGTGCCAGCTCACCGGGACTAGCGGGAGATGAGCAGTTCTTC. Translation: CASSPGLAGDEQFF.

V is TRBV5-5 and J is TRBJ2-2; D ambiguous. This CDR3 comprises 14 residues. Germline V CDR1 and CDR2: SGHKS, YYEKEE (reference sequence). With 0 bases removed from V and 4 bases from J, the gap between germline ends came to 7 bases. CDR3 sequence reads: CASSLATVTGELFF. For the CDR3, the DNA is TGTGCCAGCAGCTTGGCGACTGTCACCGGGGAGCTGTTTTTT.

A few counts support this clonotype. This chain joins TRBV7-9 and TRBJ2-2; 8 nucleotides align to TRBD1. Unmatched junction bases numbered 1, after V lost 6 bases and J lost 1 base. In germline, CDR1 is SEHNR, CDR2 FQNEAQ (reference sequence). The CDR3 has 14 residues. The CDR3 sequence is CASRGTGNTGELFF. For the CDR3, the DNA is TGTGCCAGCAGGGGGACAGGGAACACCGGGGAGCTGTTTTTT.